This T cell receptor (beta chain) appears in the sequencing data of a study of cytomegalovirus exposure and HLA in healthy donors. The length of the CDR3 is 14 residues. Trimming removed 0 bases at V and 7 bases at J, with 14 bases between. Germline V lookup: CDR1 SGHRS, CDR2 YFSETQ. Concerning this clone itself: Its antigen is currently unknown.

This PCR relied on a set of 60 Vbeta primers and 13 Jbeta primers. Profiled with immunoSEQ multiplex PCR; TCRdb holds only in-frame clones, not every one. This sample has more than 150,000 clones, with about four fifths found just once. The study's findings and limits: In an earlier analysis, most TCR beta V segments were productive about 90% or about 30% of the time.

The sequencing input was PBMCs. The gene calls are TRBV5-1 and TRBJ2-7; D uncertain. This TCR derives from a woman between 25 and 40 years old in good health and CMV-seropositive. DNA of the CDR3: TGCGCCAGCAGCTTGGGCTCCGACATAAAGGAGCAGTACTTC. This gives the protein CASSLGSDIKEQYF.